A single sample gave rise to the 32 T cell receptor beta chains below, sequenced in a study of somatic mutations in cytotoxic T cells in rheumatoid arthritis. TCRdb's table, derived via immunoSEQ multiplex PCR, lists solely in-frame clones and lacks some. The sample shows around 23,000 clones, roughly 80% of them seen only once. Sequenced input: CD8+ T cells sorted from blood. The receptors originated from an adult with rheumatoid arthritis.

About this clone: The DNA is omitted, as the CDR3 cannot be located on it reliably, and the CDR3 follows TCRdb's listing. The chain carries TRBV5-5 and TRBJ2-1; the table names TRBD2, a call not compared with the DNA. The CDR3 sequence runs 14 residues, both termini included. Germline V gene sequence: CDR1 SGHKS, CDR2 YYEKEE (reference sequence). The CDR3 is CASSLTFGDNEQFF.

This chain uses TRBV9 with TRBJ1-2, with a possible D match to TRBD1 (6 bases). The V gene's germline CDR1 is SGDLS and CDR2 YYNGEE. The CDR3 contains 17 residues. The V end lost 0 bases, the J end lost 4 bases, and 19 bases lay between the germline ends. The CDR3 reads CASSVVSVGGRPYGYTF. CDR3 sequence (DNA): TGTGCCAGCAGCGTAGTATCGGTCGGGGGGCGCCCCTATGGCTACACCTTC.

The genes are TRBV5-1 and TRBJ2-1; maybe TRBD2 (5 bases). Per germline, CDR1 SGHRS and CDR2 YFSETQ. V lost 3 bases, J lost 3 bases, and 10 bases lay in between. The length of the CDR3 is 14 residues. The DNA for the CDR3 is TGCGCCAGCAGCTACCTGGGAGTCTACAATGAGCAGTTCTTC. Amino acid sequence: CASSYLGVYNEQFF.

The gene calls are TRBV25-1 and TRBJ2-5, with D perhaps TRBD2 (6 bases). The CDR3 extends over 14 amino acids. Trimming took 8 bases from V and 5 from J, leaving 18 bases between them. The germline gives CDR1 MGHDK, CDR2 SYGVNS. The CDR3, as DNA: TGTGCCAGCGGGGACGGATGGGGGAGGGAGACCCAGTACTTC. This translates into CASGDGWGRETQYF.

The chain recombines TRBV27 with TRBJ2-5; TRBD1 matches at 8 bases. CDR1 and CDR2 (germline): MNHEY, SMNVEV (reference sequence). The trim removed 9 bases at V and 5 bases at J, leaving 14 bases unmatched. The CDR3 covers 15 residues. CDR3 loop: CASTQAGGATETQYF. CDR3 in DNA: TGTGCCAGTACGCAAGCAGGGGGCGCGACGGAGACCCAGTACTTC.

Only a few counts were recorded for this clone. The chain recombines TRBV5-6 with TRBJ1-1, with D maybe TRBD1 (6 bases). CDR1 and CDR2 (germline): SGHDT, YYEEEE. CDR3 length equals 14 residues. V was cut by 4 bases and J by 3 bases, with 13 bases left in between. The CDR3: CASSPGGAYTEAFF. The CDR3 nucleotides read TGTGCCAGCAGCCCCGGGGGGGCGTACACTGAAGCTTTCTTT.

The chain is built from TRBV14 and TRBJ1-5; TRBD1 is a possible D gene (5 bases). The V gene lost 3 bases and the J gene lost 1 base, with 7 bases spanning the gap. The CDR3 sequence is 14 residues long. Germline CDR1 SGHDN, CDR2 FVKESK. The chain's CDR3 is CASSHRQSNQPQHF. As DNA, the CDR3 is TGTGCCAGCAGCCACAGACAGAGCAATCAGCCCCAGCATTTT.

This rearrangement joins TRBV7-8 to TRBJ1-2; 8 bases match TRBD1. The V gene end was trimmed by 5 bases and the J gene end by 3 bases; junction bases not matched to a gene: 5. The germline CDR1 and CDR2 sequences are SGHVS and FQNEAQ. The CDR3 totals 14 residues. CDR3: CASSPSTGDYGYTF. Here the CDR3 DNA reads TGTGCCAGCAGCCCCTCGACAGGGGACTATGGCTACACCTTC.

V usage is TRBV7-3 and J usage is TRBJ2-1; 13 positions agree with TRBD2. The germline V gene encodes CDR1 SGHTA and CDR2 FQGTGA. V trimming: 0 bases; J trimming: 7 bases; junction bases outside the gene matches: 3. The CDR3 is made up of 16 amino acids. In DNA, the CDR3 is TGTGCCAGCAGCTTAACCGAGGGACTAGCGGGGAATGAGCAGTTCTTC. It yields the protein CASSLTEGLAGNEQFF.

The chain joins TRBV27 to TRBJ1-5, with D unclear. Germline V gives CDR1 MNHEY, CDR2 SMNVEV (reference sequence). With 6 bases removed from V and 4 bases from J, the gap between germline ends came to 13 bases. This CDR3 region has 14 residues. The CDR3 coding sequence is TGTGCCAGCAGCCCCTTAGCGGTGAATCAGCCCCAGCATTTT. This encodes CASSPLAVNQPQHF.

This chain joins TRBV7-9 and TRBJ1-2; TRBD1 aligns across 10 bases. Germline V gene data show CDR1 as SEHNR and CDR2 as FQNEAQ (reference sequence). With 7 bases clipped from V and 2 bases from J, the junction kept 10 bases outside the gene matches. This CDR3 is built from 16 residues. CDR3 sequence (DNA): TGTGCCAGCAATATAGGGGGACAGGGGTCGAACTATGGCTACACCTTC. This encodes CASNIGGQGSNYGYTF.

This clone occurred a few times. This chain links TRBV7-6 with TRBJ2-3; unclear D gene. V lost 0 bases to trimming and J lost 3 bases, with 4 bases between them. This CDR3 has 13 amino acids. In germline, CDR1 is SGHVS, CDR2 FNYEAQ. The CDR3 reads CASSLAVTDTQYF. The DNA for the CDR3 is TGTGCCAGCAGCTTAGCGGTGACAGATACGCAGTATTTT.

This chain links TRBV4-1 with TRBJ2-1; 7 bases align to TRBD1. Germline CDR1 and CDR2: MGHRA and YSYEKL. This CDR3 contains 16 residues. After removal of 0 bases from V and 8 bases from J, the junction contained 10 bases not matched to a gene. CDR3 region: CASSQEQFATGHEQFF. The CDR3 DNA reads TGCGCCAGCAGCCAAGAACAATTCGCGACAGGGCATGAGCAGTTCTTC.

The rearrangement uses TRBV7-2 and TRBJ2-7; no definite D call. V shed 2 bases and J shed 2 bases, with 7 bases lying between them. Germline V gene lookup returns CDR1 SGHTA and CDR2 FQGNSA. The CDR3 is 13 residues long. This chain's CDR3 is CASSLLSAYEQYF. The CDR3 DNA follows: TGTGCCAGCAGCTTATTATCGGCCTACGAGCAGTACTTC.

This chain uses TRBV27 with TRBJ2-7; D is unclear. The V end was cut by 1 base, the J end by 5 bases, with 9 bases between. The CDR3 extends over 13 amino acids. Germline V gene sequence: CDR1 MNHEY, CDR2 SMNVEV (reference sequence). Written as DNA, the CDR3 is TGTGCCAGCAGTTTATGGGCAGCCCACGAGCAGTACTTC. This sequence encodes CASSLWAAHEQYF.

The rearrangement links TRBV28 to TRBJ2-3, with TRBD2 matching 9 bases. Germline V lookup: CDR1 MDHEN, CDR2 SYDVKM. Germline trimming cut 6 bases from V and 0 bases from J; bases unmatched to any gene: 16. The CDR3 consists of 19 residues. CDR3 coding DNA: TGTGCCAGCAGCCCCTTGGGCGCGGGGGGGCGGGGGAGCACAGATACGCAGTATTTT. This gives the protein CASSPLGAGGRGSTDTQYF. The full variable domain, completed using reference TRBV28 and TRBJ2-3, is DVKVTQSSRYLVKRTGEKVFLECVQDMDHENMFWYRQDPGLGLRLIYFSYDVKMKEKGDIPEGYSVSREKKERFSLILESASTNQTSMYLCASSPLGAGGRGSTDTQYFGPGTRLTVL.

This chain links TRBV7-9 with TRBJ1-1; D remains ambiguous. The CDR3 has 13 residues. Trimming left V 1 base short and J 7 bases short, with 10 bases between. Germline V gene data show CDR1 as SEHNR and CDR2 as FQNEAQ (reference sequence). CDR3 nucleotides: TGTGCCAGCAGCTTAGGTGGGTCGGTTGAAGCTTTCTTT. The encoded protein is CASSLGGSVEAFF.

Relative to its sample, this clone is medium-sized (0.01 to 0.1%). The chain joins TRBV27 to TRBJ2-1; D is perhaps TRBD2 (7 bases). This CDR3 is 14 amino acids long. Trimming stripped 6 bases from V and 5 bases from J, with 14 bases between. In germline, CDR1 is MNHEY, CDR2 SMNVEV (reference sequence). CDR3 loop: CASRKGGLNNEQFF. DNA of the CDR3: TGTGCCAGCAGGAAGGGGGGGCTCAACAATGAGCAGTTCTTC.

The chain carries TRBV7-8 and TRBJ2-1; 12 positions match TRBD2. Germline assignment: CDR1 SGHVS and CDR2 FQNEAQ. The V and J ends lost 1 base and 2 bases, in that order; junction bases with no gene match: 6. This CDR3 comprises 18 residues. The CDR3 loop reads CASSLGLAGGPPYNEQFF. CDR3 bases: TGTGCCAGCAGCTTAGGCCTAGCGGGGGGGCCACCCTACAATGAGCAGTTCTTC.

The chain carries TRBV4-3 and TRBJ1-1, with unresolved D. Trimming removed 3 bases from V and 3 bases from J, with 17 bases in between. CDR1 and CDR2 (germline): LGHNA, YSLEER. The CDR3 is 16 amino acids. CDR3 residues: CASSHPRSGKDTEAFF. CDR3 coding DNA: TGCGCCAGCAGCCATCCCCGTTCGGGTAAGGACACTGAAGCTTTCTTT.

This chain joins TRBV27 and TRBJ1-1, with 9 bases that match TRBD1. Germline V gene data show CDR1 as MNHEY and CDR2 as SMNVEV (reference sequence). CDR3 length: 17 amino acids. J gave up 1 base and V 3 bases, and 9 bases lay outside the gene matches. As DNA, the CDR3 is TGTGCCAGCAGTTTGTATCACAGGGGGCTCCCGAACACTGAAGCTTTCTTT. This sequence encodes CASSLYHRGLPNTEAFF.

The V gene is TRBV27, the J gene TRBJ1-2; unclear D gene. V lost 0 bases and J 4 bases, leaving 12 bases between the germline ends. Germline-derived CDR1 and CDR2 are MNHEY and SMNVEV (reference sequence). This CDR3 has 15 amino acids. In DNA form, the CDR3 reads TGTGCCAGCAGTTTATCGAACCCACCGTTCTATGGCTACACCTTC. As protein: CASSLSNPPFYGYTF.

Comments on this clone: At one of its ends the junction is not consistent with the germline gene, which may arise from a read error. The chain carries TRBV7-7 and TRBJ2-2; perhaps TRBD2 as D (6 bases). This CDR3 has 15 amino acids. Germline V CDR1 and CDR2: SSHAT, FNYEAQ (reference sequence). CDR3 protein: CASSSGLSNTGELFF. The CDR3 nucleotides read TGTGCTAGCAGCTCGGGACTGTCGAACACCGGGGAGCTGTTTTTT.

The chain joins TRBV10-3 to TRBJ1-1, with D possibly being TRBD1 (5 bases). Germline V gives CDR1 ENHRY, CDR2 SYGVKD. This CDR3 spans 14 amino acids. The V end was cut by 0 bases, the J end by 4 bases, with 9 bases between. CDR3 in DNA: TGTGCCATCAGTGAGTCGAAGACAGTCACTGAAGCTTTCTTT. This codes for CAISESKTVTEAFF.

The rearrangement uses TRBV11-1 and TRBJ1-2; possibly TRBD1 for D (5 bases). V lost 5 bases and J 4 bases, leaving 14 bases between the germline ends. The CDR3 totals 14 residues. Germline CDR1 and CDR2: SGHAT and FQDESV (reference sequence). CDR3 coding DNA: TGTGCCAGCAGCCCTCAGGGTTCCGTCTATGGCTACACCTTC. This translates into CASSPQGSVYGYTF.

This chain uses TRBV6-1 with TRBJ1-2; no firm D call. The CDR3 consists of 13 residues. Germline V lookup: CDR1 MNHNS, CDR2 SASEGT. Trimming left V 2 bases short and J 2 bases short, with 6 bases between. The DNA of the CDR3 is TGTGCCAGCAGTGAACGGGCAAACTATGGCTACACCTTC. Translated: CASSERANYGYTF.

This rearrangement joins TRBV19 to TRBJ1-1, with 8 nucleotides matching TRBD1. This CDR3 region has 13 residues. Trimming removed 7 bases from V and 5 bases from J; junction bases left unmatched: 6. Germline V lookup: CDR1 LNHDA, CDR2 SQIVND (reference sequence). Here the CDR3 DNA reads TGTGCCAGTACGGACAGGGTCGGAACTGAAGCTTTCTTT. It yields the protein CASTDRVGTEAFF.

The J gene is TRBJ2-3, the V gene TRBV5-1; 13 nucleotides agree with TRBD2. The CDR3 runs 15 residues. CDR1 and CDR2 from the germline V gene are SGHRS and YFSETQ. J lost 4 bases, V lost 4 bases, and 3 bases had no gene match. In nucleotides, the CDR3 is TGCGCCAGCAGCAGGGGACTAGCGGGGCCAGATACGCAGTATTTT. This codes for CASSRGLAGPDTQYF.

The chain has TRBV4-1 and TRBJ2-1; D may be TRBD1 (6 bases). The CDR3 totals 15 residues. Germline V lookup: CDR1 MGHRA, CDR2 YSYEKL. V dropped 1 base and J dropped 1 base, with 8 bases sitting between them. This CDR3 is CASSQVGGSYNEQFF. In nucleotides, the CDR3 is TGCGCCAGCAGCCAAGTAGGGGGTTCCTACAATGAGCAGTTCTTC.

This clone was detected a few times. CDR3 DNA sequence: TGTGCCAGCAGCCCTACAGGGGGCCAGTCCTACGAGCAGTACTTC. It yields the protein CASSPTGGQSYEQYF. The V and J genes are TRBV7-8 and TRBJ2-7; 9 bases are a match to TRBD1. The CDR3 totals 15 residues. CDR1 is SGHVS and CDR2 is FQNEAQ in the germline V gene. Trimming took 5 bases from V and 1 from J; bases not matched to a gene: 6.

The CDR3 loop reads CASRPGNTEAFF. The DNA for the CDR3 is TGCGCCAGCAGACCAGGGAACACTGAAGCTTTCTTT. The chain employs TRBV5-1 and TRBJ1-1; unclear D gene. The CDR3 runs to 12 residues. Germline V gene sequence: CDR1 SGHRS, CDR2 YFSETQ. Trimming pared 5 bases from V and 1 base from J, leaving 6 bases between.

The V gene is TRBV5-1, the J gene TRBJ2-3, with D unclear. The V and J ends lost 3 bases and 0 bases respectively, with 11 bases between them. The CDR3 runs to 15 residues. Per germline, CDR1 SGHRS and CDR2 YFSETQ. The CDR3 sequence is CASSSTLASTDTQYF. CDR3 bases: TGCGCCAGCAGCTCGACTCTCGCTAGCACAGATACGCAGTATTTT.